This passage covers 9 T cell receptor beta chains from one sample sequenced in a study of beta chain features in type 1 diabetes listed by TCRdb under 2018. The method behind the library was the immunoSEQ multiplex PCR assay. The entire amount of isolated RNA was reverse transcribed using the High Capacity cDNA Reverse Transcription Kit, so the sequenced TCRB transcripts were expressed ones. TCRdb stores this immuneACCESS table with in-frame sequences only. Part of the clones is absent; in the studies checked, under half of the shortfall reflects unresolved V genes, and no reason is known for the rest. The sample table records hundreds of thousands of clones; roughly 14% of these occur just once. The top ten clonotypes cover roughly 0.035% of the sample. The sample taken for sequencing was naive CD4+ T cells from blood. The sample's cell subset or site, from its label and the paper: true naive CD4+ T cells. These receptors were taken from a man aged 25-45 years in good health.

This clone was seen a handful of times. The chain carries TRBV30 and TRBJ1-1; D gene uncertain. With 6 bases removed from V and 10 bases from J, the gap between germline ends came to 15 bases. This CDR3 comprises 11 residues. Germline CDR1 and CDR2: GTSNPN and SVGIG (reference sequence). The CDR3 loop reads CACSFARGAFF. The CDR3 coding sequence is TGTGCCTGTTCGTTCGCCCGGGGAGCTTTCTTT.

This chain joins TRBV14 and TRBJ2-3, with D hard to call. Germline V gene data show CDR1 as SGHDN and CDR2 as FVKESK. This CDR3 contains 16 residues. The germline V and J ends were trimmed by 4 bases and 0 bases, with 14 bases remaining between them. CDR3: CASSLIRLTSTDTQYF. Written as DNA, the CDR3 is TGTGCCAGCAGCCTTATTCGCCTTACCAGCACAGATACGCAGTATTTT.

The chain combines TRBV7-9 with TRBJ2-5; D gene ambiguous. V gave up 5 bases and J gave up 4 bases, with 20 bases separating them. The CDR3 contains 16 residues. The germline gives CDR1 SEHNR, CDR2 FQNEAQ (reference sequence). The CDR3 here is CASSPKKTERRETQYF. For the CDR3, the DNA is TGTGCCAGCAGCCCCAAAAAGACGGAACGCCGAGAGACCCAGTACTTC.

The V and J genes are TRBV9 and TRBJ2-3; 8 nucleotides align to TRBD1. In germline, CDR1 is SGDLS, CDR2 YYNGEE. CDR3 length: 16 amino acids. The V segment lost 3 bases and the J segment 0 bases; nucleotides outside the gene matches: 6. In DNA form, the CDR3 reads TGTGCCAGCAGCGGCAGGACAGGGCACAGCACAGATACGCAGTATTTT. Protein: CASSGRTGHSTDTQYF.

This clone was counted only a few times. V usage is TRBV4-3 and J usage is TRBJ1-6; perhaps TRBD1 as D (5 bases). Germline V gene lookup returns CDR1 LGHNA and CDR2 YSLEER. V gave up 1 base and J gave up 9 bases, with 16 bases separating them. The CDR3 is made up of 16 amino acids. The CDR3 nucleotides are TGCGCCAGCAGCCAAGTAGGGACTTCAAGGAGTTCACCCCTCCACTTT. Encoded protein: CASSQVGTSRSSPLHF.

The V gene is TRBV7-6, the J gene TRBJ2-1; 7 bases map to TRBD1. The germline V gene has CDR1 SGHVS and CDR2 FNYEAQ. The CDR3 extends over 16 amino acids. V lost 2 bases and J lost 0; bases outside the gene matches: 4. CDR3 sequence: CASSLSGTVSYNEQFF. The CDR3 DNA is TGTGCCAGCAGCTTATCCGGGACAGTCTCCTACAATGAGCAGTTCTTC.

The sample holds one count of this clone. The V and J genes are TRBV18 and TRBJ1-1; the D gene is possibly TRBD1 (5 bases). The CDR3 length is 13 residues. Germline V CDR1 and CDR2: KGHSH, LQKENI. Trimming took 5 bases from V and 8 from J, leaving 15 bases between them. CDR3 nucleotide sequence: TGTGCCAGCTCAGCCGGGACCGAAGGCGAAGCTTTCTTT. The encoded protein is CASSAGTEGEAFF.

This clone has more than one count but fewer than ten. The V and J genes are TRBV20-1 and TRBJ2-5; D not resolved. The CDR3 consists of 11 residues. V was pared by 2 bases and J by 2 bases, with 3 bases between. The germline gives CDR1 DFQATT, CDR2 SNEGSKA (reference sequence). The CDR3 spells CSARPQETQYF. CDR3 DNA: TGCAGTGCTAGACCGCAAGAGACCCAGTACTTC.

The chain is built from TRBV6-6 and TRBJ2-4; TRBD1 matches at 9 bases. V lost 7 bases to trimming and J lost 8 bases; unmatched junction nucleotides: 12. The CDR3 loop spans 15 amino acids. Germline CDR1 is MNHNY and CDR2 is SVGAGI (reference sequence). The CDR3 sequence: CASNDWGDRADIQYF. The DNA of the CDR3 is TGTGCCAGCAACGACTGGGGGGACAGGGCAGACATTCAGTACTTC.